The following is a T cell receptor (beta chain) sequence with its context. Its antigen is undetermined. This record comes from a study of lymphopenia after photon versus proton radiotherapy. V dropped 1 base and J dropped 2 bases, with 15 bases sitting between them. The CDR3 loop spans 17 amino acids. Germline-derived CDR1 and CDR2 are SGHTA and FQGNSA. Study-level points and caveats: After the lymphocyte nadir, photon-treated repertoires showed oligoclonal expansion, especially of CD8+ Temra cells. Post-nadir TCR diversity decline inversely tracked overall survival among those who died. Proton therapy kept repertoires fairly stable, unlike photons, which gained effector/memory cells.

The protocol was immunoSEQ multiplex PCR, while the TCRdb copy is restricted to in-frame clones and leaves out a portion. The sample includes roughly 35,000 clones, 85% to 90% of them seen just once. The sequence was collected from a man between 45 and 60 years old with gastric cancer. This sample comprised peripheral blood, obtained from a patient treated with photon-based radiotherapy. The chain links TRBV7-2 to TRBJ2-1, with D perhaps TRBD1 or TRBD2 (5 bases each). CDR3 in amino acids: CASSLVFRRGAYNEQFF. The CDR3 DNA reads as TGTGCCAGCAGCTTAGTATTTAGGAGAGGGGCCTACAATGAGCAGTTCTTC.